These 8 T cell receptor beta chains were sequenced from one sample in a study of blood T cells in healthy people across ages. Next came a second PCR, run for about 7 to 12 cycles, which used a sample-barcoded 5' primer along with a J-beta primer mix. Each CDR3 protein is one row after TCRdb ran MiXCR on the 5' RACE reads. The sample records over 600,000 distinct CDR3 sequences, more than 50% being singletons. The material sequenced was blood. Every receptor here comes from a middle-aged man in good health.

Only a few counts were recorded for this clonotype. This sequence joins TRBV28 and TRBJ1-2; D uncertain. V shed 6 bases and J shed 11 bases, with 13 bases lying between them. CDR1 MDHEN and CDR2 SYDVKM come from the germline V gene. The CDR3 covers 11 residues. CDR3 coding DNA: TGTGCCAGCAGCCCCACTCGAGTATACACCTTC. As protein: CASSPTRVYTF.

CDR3 nucleotide sequence: TGTGCCAGCAGCTTACCCTGGAGTGGGCACAATGAGCAGTACTTC. Translated, it gives CASSLPWSGHNEQYF. The rearrangement links TRBV7-2 to TRBJ2-5; D not certain. CDR1 SGHTA and CDR2 FQGNSA come from the germline V gene. The CDR3 has 15 residues. Trimming took off 2 bases at V and 11 bases at J, with 21 bases between the two ends.

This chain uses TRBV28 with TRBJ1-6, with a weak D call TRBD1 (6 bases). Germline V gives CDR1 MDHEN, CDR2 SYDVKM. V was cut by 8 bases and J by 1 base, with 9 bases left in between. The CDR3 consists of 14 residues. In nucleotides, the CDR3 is TGTGCCAGCGCAGGGGCGTCCTATAATTCACCCCTCCACTTT. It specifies CASAGASYNSPLHF. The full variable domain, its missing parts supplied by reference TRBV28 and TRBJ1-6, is DVKVTQSSRYLVKRTGEKVFLECVQDMDHENMFWYRQDPGLGLRLIYFSYDVKMKEKGDIPEGYSVSREKKERFSLILESASTNQTSMYLCASAGASYNSPLHFGNGTRLTVT.

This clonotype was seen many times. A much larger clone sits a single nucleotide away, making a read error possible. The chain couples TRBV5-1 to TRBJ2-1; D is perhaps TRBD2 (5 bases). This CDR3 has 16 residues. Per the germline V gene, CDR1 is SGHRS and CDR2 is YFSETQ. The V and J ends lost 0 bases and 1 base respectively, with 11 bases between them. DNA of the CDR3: TGCGCCAGCAGCTTGGGGGGATGGAGGTCCTACAATGAGCAGTTCTTC. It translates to CASSLGGWRSYNEQFF.

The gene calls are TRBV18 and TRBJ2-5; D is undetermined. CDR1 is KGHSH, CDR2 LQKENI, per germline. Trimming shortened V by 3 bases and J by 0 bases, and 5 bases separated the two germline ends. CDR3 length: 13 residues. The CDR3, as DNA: TGTGCCAGCTCACCTCAGTACCAAGAGACCCAGTACTTC. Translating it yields CASSPQYQETQYF. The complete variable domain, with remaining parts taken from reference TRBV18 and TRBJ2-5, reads NAGVMQNPRHLVRRRGQEARLRCSPMKGHSHVYWYRQLPEEGLKFMVYLQKENIIDESGMPKERFSAEFPKEGPSILRIQQVVRGDSAAYFCASSPQYQETQYFGPGTRLLVL.

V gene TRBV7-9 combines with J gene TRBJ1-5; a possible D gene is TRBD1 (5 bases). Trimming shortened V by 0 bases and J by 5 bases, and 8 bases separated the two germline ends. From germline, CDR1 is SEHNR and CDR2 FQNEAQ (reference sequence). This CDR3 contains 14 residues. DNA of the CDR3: TGTGCCAGCAGCTTAGCGACAGATTATCAGCCCCAGCATTTT. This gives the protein CASSLATDYQPQHF.

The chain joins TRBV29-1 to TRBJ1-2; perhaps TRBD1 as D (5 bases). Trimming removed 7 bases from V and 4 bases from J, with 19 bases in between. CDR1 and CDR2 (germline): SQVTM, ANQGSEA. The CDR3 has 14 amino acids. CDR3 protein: CSAALDNQVYGYTF. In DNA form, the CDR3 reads TGCAGCGCGGCCCTGGACAACCAAGTCTATGGCTACACCTTC.

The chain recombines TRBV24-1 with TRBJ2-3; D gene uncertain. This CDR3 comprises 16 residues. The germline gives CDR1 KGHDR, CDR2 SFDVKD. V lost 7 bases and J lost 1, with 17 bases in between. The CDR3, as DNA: TGTGCCACCAGCCCCATCGGCCGTCTAGGCACAGATACGCAGTATTTT. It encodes CATSPIGRLGTDTQYF.